This T cell receptor beta chain appears in the sequencing data of a study of blood T cell repertoires in COVID-19. Overall study context: Samples taken during acute and convalescent COVID-19 were collected in the United States, Italy and Spain. T cells, B-cell-depleted T cells, or PBMCs supplied cDNA or gDNA.

Original data processing: Estimated nucleated cell counts came from reference gene primer amplification. Profiled with immunoSEQ multiplex PCR; TCRdb holds only in-frame clones, not every one. V and J calls and clone size are as listed in that table; D and trimming were resolved from the DNA. The sample contains about 80,000 clones, about four fifths of which appear only once. V was shortened by 5 bases and J by 6 bases, with 13 bases between the two germline ends. The CDR3 sequence is 13 residues long. Germline V lookup: CDR1 SEHNR, CDR2 FQNEAQ (reference sequence). Sequencing was carried out using peripheral blood. The chain employs TRBV7-9 and TRBJ1-2; the D gene is possibly TRBD1 (5 bases). This clonotype originated in a woman in her seventies with acute or convalescent COVID-19. CDR3 region: CASSETVDNGYTF. The CDR3 DNA reads as TGTGCCAGCAGCGAGACAGTAGATAATGGCTACACCTTC.